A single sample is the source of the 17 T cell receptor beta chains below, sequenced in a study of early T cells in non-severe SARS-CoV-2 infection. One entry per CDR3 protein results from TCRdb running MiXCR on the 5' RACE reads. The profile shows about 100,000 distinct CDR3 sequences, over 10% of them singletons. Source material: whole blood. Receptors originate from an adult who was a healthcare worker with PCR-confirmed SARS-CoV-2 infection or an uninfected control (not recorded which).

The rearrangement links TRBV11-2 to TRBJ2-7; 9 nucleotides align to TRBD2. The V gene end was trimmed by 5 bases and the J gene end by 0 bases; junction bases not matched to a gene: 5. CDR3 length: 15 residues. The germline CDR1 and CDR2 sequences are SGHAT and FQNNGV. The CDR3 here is CASSPSGRHSYEQYF. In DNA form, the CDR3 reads TGTGCCAGCAGCCCAAGCGGGAGGCACTCCTACGAGCAGTACTTC.

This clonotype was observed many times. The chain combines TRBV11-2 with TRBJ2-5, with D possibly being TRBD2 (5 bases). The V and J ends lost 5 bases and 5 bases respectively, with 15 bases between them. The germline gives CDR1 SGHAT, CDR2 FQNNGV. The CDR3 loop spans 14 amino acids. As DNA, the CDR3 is TGTGCCAGCAGCCCGCCCCTAGCACGGGAGACCCAGTACTTC. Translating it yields CASSPPLARETQYF.

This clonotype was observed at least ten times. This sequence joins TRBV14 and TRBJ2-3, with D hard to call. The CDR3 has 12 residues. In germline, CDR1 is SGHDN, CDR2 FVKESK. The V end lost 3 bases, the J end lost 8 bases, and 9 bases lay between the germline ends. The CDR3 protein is CASSHNLRTQYF. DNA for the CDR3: TGTGCCAGCAGCCACAACCTACGTACGCAGTATTTT.

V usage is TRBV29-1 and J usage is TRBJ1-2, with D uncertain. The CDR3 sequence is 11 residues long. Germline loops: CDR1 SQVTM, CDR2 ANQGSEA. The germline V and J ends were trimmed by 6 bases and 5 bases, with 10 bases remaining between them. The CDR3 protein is CSVANSYGYTF. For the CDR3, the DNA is TGCAGCGTCGCTAACAGTTATGGCTACACCTTC.

The CDR3 region is CASSHRQVNNEQFF. DNA for the CDR3: TGTGCCAGCAGCCATCGACAGGTAAACAATGAGCAGTTCTTC. The chain is built from TRBV5-8 and TRBJ2-1; D may be TRBD1 (6 bases). The CDR3 covers 14 residues. Germline assignment: CDR1 SGHTS and CDR2 YDEGEE. V was clipped by 4 bases and J by 5 bases, with 13 bases between them.

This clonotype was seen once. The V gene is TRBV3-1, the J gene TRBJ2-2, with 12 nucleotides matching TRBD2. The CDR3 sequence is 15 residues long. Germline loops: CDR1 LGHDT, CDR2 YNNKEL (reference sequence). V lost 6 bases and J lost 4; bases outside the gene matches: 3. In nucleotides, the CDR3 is TGTGCCAGCAGGACTAGCGGGAGTGGCACCGGGGAGCTGTTTTTT. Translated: CASRTSGSGTGELFF.

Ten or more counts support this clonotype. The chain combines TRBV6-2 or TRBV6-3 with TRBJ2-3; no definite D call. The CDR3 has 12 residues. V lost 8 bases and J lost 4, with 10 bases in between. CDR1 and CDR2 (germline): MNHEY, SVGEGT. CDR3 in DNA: TGTGCCAGCGGGCGGCGCGCAGATACGCAGTATTTT. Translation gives CASGRRADTQYF.

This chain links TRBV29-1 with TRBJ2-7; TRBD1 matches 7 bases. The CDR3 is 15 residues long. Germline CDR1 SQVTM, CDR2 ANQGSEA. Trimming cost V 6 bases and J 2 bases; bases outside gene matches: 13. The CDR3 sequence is CSVEQGHHPTYEQYF. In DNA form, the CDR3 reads TGCAGCGTCGAACAGGGGCACCATCCAACCTACGAGCAGTACTTC.

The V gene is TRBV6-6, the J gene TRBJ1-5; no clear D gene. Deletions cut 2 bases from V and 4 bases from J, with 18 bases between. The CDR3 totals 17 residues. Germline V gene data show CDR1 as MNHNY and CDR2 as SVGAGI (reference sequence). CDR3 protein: CASSYAGVGSGNQPQHF. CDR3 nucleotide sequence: TGTGCCAGCAGTTACGCTGGGGTGGGGTCGGGGAATCAGCCCCAGCATTTT.

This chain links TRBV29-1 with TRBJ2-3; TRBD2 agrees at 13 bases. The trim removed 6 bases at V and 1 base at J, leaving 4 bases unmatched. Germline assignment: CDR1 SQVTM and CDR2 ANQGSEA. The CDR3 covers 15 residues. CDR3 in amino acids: CSVRTSGGRTDTQYF. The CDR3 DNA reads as TGCAGCGTGAGGACTAGCGGGGGACGCACAGATACGCAGTATTTT.

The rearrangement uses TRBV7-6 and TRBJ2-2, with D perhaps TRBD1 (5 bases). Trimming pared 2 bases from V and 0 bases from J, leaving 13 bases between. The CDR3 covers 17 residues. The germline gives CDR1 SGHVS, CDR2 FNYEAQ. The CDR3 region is CASSLIPGAANTGELFF. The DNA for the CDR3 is TGTGCCAGCAGCTTAATACCTGGGGCAGCGAACACCGGGGAGCTGTTTTTT. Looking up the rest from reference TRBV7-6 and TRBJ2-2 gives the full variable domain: GAGVSQSPRYKVTKRGQDVALRCDPISGHVSLYWYRQALGQGPEFLTYFNYEAQQDKSGLPNDRFSAERPEGSISTLTIQRTEQRDSAMYRCASSLIPGAANTGELFFGEGSRLTVL.

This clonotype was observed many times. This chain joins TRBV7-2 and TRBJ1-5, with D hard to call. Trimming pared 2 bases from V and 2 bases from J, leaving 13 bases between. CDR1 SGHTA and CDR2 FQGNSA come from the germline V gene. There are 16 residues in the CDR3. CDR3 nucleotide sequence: TGTGCCAGCAGCTTATGGGGTGCCGTGGGCAATCAGCCCCAGCATTTT. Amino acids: CASSLWGAVGNQPQHF.

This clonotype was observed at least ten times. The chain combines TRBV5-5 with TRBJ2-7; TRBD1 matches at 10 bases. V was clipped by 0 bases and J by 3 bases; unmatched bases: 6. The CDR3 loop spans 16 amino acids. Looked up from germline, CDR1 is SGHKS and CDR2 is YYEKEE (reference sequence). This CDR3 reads CASSLDWTGGYYEQYF. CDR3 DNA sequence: TGTGCCAGCAGCTTGGATTGGACAGGGGGTTACTACGAGCAGTACTTC.

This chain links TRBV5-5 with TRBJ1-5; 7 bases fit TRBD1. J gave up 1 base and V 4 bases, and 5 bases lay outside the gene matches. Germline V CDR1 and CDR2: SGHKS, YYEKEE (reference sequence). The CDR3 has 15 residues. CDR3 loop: CASSPGQISNQPQHF. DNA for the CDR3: TGTGCCAGCAGCCCGGGACAGATCAGCAATCAGCCCCAGCATTTT. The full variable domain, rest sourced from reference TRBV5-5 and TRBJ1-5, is DAGVTQSPTHLIKTRGQQVTLRCSPISGHKSVSWYQQVLGQGPQFIFQYYEKEERGRGNFPDRFSARQFPNYSSELNVNALLLGDSALYLCASSPGQISNQPQHFGDGTRLSIL.

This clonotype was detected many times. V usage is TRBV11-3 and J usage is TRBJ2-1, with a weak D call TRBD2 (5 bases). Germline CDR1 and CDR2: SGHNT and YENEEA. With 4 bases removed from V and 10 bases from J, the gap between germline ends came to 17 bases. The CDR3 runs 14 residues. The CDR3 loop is CASSSSTGIGEQFF. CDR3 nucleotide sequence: TGTGCCAGCAGCTCCTCCACGGGGATCGGGGAGCAGTTCTTC.

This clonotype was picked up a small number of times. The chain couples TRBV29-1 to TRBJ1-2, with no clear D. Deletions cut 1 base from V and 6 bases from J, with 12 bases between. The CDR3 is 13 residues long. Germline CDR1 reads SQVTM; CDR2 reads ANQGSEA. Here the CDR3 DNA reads TGCAGCGTTGAAGCATGGGTTGCCGATGGCTACACCTTC. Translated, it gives CSVEAWVADGYTF. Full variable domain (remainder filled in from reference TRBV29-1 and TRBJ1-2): SAVISQKPSRDICQRGTSLTIQCQVDSQVTMMFWYRQQPGQSLTLIATANQGSEATYESGFVIDKFPISRPNLTFSTLTVSNMSPEDSSIYLCSVEAWVADGYTFGSGTRLTVV.

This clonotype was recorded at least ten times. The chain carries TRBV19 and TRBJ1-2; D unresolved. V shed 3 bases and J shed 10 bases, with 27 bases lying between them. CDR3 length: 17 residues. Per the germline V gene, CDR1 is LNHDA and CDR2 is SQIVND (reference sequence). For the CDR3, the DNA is TGTGCCAGTAGTATGGAGGGTCGTACAGCTCTATATCTGGACTACACCTTC. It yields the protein CASSMEGRTALYLDYTF.